The T cell receptor beta chain under discussion was sequenced for a study of Ad26.COV2.S vaccination and SARS-CoV-2 variants. Overall study: Of the COV1001 trial arms, the Ad26.COV2.S arm included the donor. Intramuscularly, Ad26.COV2.S was given either once or twice, 56 days apart.

This table comes from immunoSEQ multiplex PCR, and its TCRdb copy is limited to in-frame clones, with some not included. The repertoire has approximately 410,000 clones, roughly 90% of them found once; the top ten carry 1.5% to 2%. General study results and limits: Total T cell responses were possibly underestimated by TCR breadth and depth analyses.

Note on this clone: The antigen is undetermined.

Documented treatment: about 20 received Ad26.COV2.S at low or high dose, single or two shots; about 5 received placebo; per-sample allocation not given. Samples were taken on day 63 after the first vaccine or placebo injection. Germline assignment: CDR1 MNHEY and CDR2 SMNVEV (reference sequence). The CDR3 covers 15 residues. V trimming: 6 bases; J trimming: 1 base; junction bases outside the gene matches: 6. This chain links TRBV27 with TRBJ2-3, with 8 bases matching TRBD2. The clonotype originates from a person between 18 and 65 years old who received the Ad26.COV2.S COVID-19 vaccine or a placebo. The sample consisted of peripheral blood, taken in a trial of Ad26.COV2.S vaccine versus placebo. The CDR3 loop is CASSLRGAGTDTQYF. CDR3 DNA sequence: TGTGCCAGCAGCCTGCGGGGGGCTGGCACAGATACGCAGTATTTT.